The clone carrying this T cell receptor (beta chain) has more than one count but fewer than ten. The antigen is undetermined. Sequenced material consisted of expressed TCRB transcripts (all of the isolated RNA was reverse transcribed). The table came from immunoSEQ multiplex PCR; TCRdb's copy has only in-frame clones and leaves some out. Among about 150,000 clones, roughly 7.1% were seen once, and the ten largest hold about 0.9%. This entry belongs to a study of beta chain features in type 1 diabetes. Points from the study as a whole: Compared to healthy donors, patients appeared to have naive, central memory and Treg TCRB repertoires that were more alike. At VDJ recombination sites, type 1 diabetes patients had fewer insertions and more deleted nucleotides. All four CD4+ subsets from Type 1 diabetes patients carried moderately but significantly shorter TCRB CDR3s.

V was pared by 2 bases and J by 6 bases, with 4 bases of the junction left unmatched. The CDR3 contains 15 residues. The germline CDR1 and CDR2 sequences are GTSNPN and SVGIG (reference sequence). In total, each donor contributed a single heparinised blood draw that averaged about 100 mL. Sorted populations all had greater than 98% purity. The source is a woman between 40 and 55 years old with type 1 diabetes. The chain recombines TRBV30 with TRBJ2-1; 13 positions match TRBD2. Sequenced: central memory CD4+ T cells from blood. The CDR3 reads CAWSRTSGRGNEQFF. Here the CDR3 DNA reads TGTGCCTGGAGTCGGACTAGCGGGAGAGGCAATGAGCAGTTCTTC.